A single sample gave rise to the 22 T cell receptor beta chains below, sequenced in a study of blood T cells in healthy people across ages. With a J-beta primer mix and a sample-barcoded 5' primer, a second PCR ran 7 to 11 cycles. One entry per CDR3 protein, called by TCRdb with MiXCR from the 5' RACE reads. This table holds around 1,000,000 distinct CDR3 sequences, about 25% found once. The data were also submitted as part of a second study, on T cells of mothers and their children.

The sequenced sample was blood. These receptors came from a girl between 2 and 10 years old in good health.

A few counts support this clonotype. The rearrangement joins TRBV9 to TRBJ1-2, with TRBD1 as a possible D gene (5 bases). The CDR3 is 16 residues long. Germline V CDR1 and CDR2: SGDLS, YYNGEE. Trimming cost V 0 bases and J 4 bases, with 16 bases left between them. The DNA of the CDR3 is TGTGCCAGCAGCGTAGCTGAGGGAGGGGAGGCCTATGGCTACACCTTC. Translated: CASSVAEGGEAYGYTF.

This clonotype has more than one count but fewer than ten. This sequence joins TRBV29-1 and TRBJ2-1; D is possibly TRBD1 (5 bases). CDR1 is SQVTM and CDR2 is ANQGSEA in the germline V gene. CDR3 length: 15 residues. V was pared by 3 bases and J by 0 bases, with 12 bases between. The CDR3 bases are TGCAGCGTTGAGTGGGGCGAGAGCTCCTACAATGAGCAGTTCTTC. Protein: CSVEWGESSYNEQFF.

This clonotype was recorded many times. V gene TRBV25-1 combines with J gene TRBJ2-4; TRBD1 agrees at 10 bases. The V segment lost 2 bases and the J segment 7 bases; nucleotides outside the gene matches: 2. Germline V gene sequence: CDR1 MGHDK, CDR2 SYGVNS. This CDR3 spans 14 amino acids. In DNA, the CDR3 is TGTGCCAGCAGTGAAAGGACAGGGGGGAACATTCAGTACTTC. Its protein is CASSERTGGNIQYF.

Only one count was recorded for this clonotype. This rearrangement joins TRBV20-1 to TRBJ2-5; TRBD1 might be the D (5 bases). The germline gives CDR1 DFQATT, CDR2 SNEGSKA (reference sequence). Trimming pared 4 bases from V and 0 bases from J, leaving 21 bases between. This CDR3 has 17 amino acids. CDR3 in amino acids: CSATAPRQNPNQETQYF. The CDR3 DNA reads as TGCAGTGCTACCGCTCCTCGACAGAATCCTAACCAAGAGACCCAGTACTTC.

The chain employs TRBV4-1 and TRBJ2-3; possible D gene TRBD2, 5 bases. The CDR3 extends over 14 amino acids. Per germline, CDR1 MGHRA and CDR2 YSYEKL. V was trimmed by 0 bases and J by 5 bases, leaving 9 bases between them. The CDR3, as DNA: TGCGCCAGCAGCCAAGATTTTGCGGGAGATACGCAGTATTTT. Translation: CASSQDFAGDTQYF.

This clonotype has at least ten counts. CDR3 coding DNA: TGCGCCAGCAGTGAGGGGATCCCCCAAGAGACCCAGTACTTC. It specifies CASSEGIPQETQYF. The chain couples TRBV5-1 to TRBJ2-5; D tentatively reads TRBD1 or TRBD2 (5 bases each). Trimming left V 5 bases short and J 1 base short, with 12 bases between. CDR3 size: 14 residues. CDR1 and CDR2 from the germline V gene are SGHRS and YFSETQ.

The chain joins TRBV2 to TRBJ2-4; unclear D gene. This CDR3 contains 12 residues. With 3 bases removed from V and 9 bases from J, the gap between germline ends came to 9 bases. Germline loops: CDR1 SNHLY, CDR2 FYNNEI. The CDR3 region has the DNA TGTGCCAGCAGTGAGGAAAGTGGCATTCAGTACTTC. It yields the protein CASSEESGIQYF.

This clonotype was seen more than once but under ten times. The chain combines TRBV5-1 with TRBJ2-5; TRBD2 matches at 7 bases. The CDR3 is 13 amino acids. Per the germline V gene, CDR1 is SGHRS and CDR2 is YFSETQ. The trim removed 4 bases at V and 5 bases at J, leaving 5 bases unmatched. The CDR3 reads CASSPGLTETQYF. Here the CDR3 DNA reads TGCGCCAGCAGCCCGGGACTAACGGAGACCCAGTACTTC.

In this sample, this clonotype turned up a few times. J is TRBJ2-5 and V is TRBV29-1; D is undetermined. The V gene's germline CDR1 is SQVTM and CDR2 ANQGSEA. V was pared by 2 bases and J by 3 bases, with 10 bases between. CDR3 length: 13 residues. CDR3: CSVELWGKETQYF. The CDR3 region has the DNA TGCAGCGTTGAATTGTGGGGTAAAGAGACCCAGTACTTC.

The chain uses TRBV11-2 and TRBJ1-6; 9 positions match TRBD1. The CDR3 covers 15 residues. Trimming cost V 0 bases and J 9 bases; bases outside gene matches: 3. Germline values: CDR1 SGHAT, CDR2 FQNNGV. DNA of the CDR3: TGTGCCAGCAGCTTAGAGGGACAGGGAAGTTCACCCCTCCACTTT. This sequence encodes CASSLEGQGSSPLHF.

J is TRBJ1-4 and V is TRBV11-3; tentative D call: TRBD1 (6 bases). The V gene's germline CDR1 is SGHNT and CDR2 YENEEA. There are 14 residues in the CDR3. V lost 5 bases and J lost 5, with 12 bases in between. The CDR3 spells CASSQDSENEKLFF. The CDR3 DNA sequence: TGTGCCAGCAGCCAGGACAGCGAAAATGAAAAACTGTTTTTT.

This clonotype was seen more than once but under ten times. This sequence joins TRBV15 and TRBJ2-6; D remains unclear. The germline V gene has CDR1 LNHNV and CDR2 YYDKDF (reference sequence). V lost 5 bases and J lost 2, with 10 bases in between. The CDR3 sequence is 15 residues long. The CDR3 DNA follows: TGTGCCACCAGCTCCGGGCAGCCTGGGGCCAACGTCCTGACTTTC. Protein product: CATSSGQPGANVLTF.

The rearrangement joins TRBV27 to TRBJ2-7; D is unresolved. This CDR3 comprises 9 residues. Germline assignment: CDR1 MNHEY and CDR2 SMNVEV (reference sequence). V gave up 7 bases and J gave up 2 bases, with 0 bases separating them. The CDR3 protein is CASTYEQYF. The CDR3 nucleotides read TGTGCCAGCACCTACGAGCAGTACTTC.

The chain carries TRBV5-1 and TRBJ2-7; D is possibly TRBD1 (6 bases). V was pared by 0 bases and J by 0 bases, with 13 bases between. The CDR3 has 16 residues. Germline assignment: CDR1 SGHRS and CDR2 YFSETQ. CDR3 residues: CASSLEGQTSSYEQYF. DNA of the CDR3: TGCGCCAGCAGCTTGGAAGGACAGACAAGCTCCTACGAGCAGTACTTC.

This clonotype was recorded a few times. V is TRBV29-1 and J is TRBJ2-2; D is unresolved. V was pared by 5 bases and J by 3 bases, with 4 bases between. Germline V CDR1 and CDR2: SQVTM, ANQGSEA. CDR3 size: 11 residues. The CDR3 reads CSVLDTGELFF. In DNA, the CDR3 is TGCAGCGTTCTAGACACCGGGGAGCTGTTTTTT.

There are many counts of this clonotype. The chain couples TRBV28 to TRBJ2-7; D gene unclear. CDR3 size: 13 residues. Deletions cut 3 bases from V and 2 bases from J, with 8 bases between. From germline, CDR1 is MDHEN and CDR2 SYDVKM. CDR3 bases: TGTGCCAGCAGTTTTGCGGTGACCTACGAGCAGTACTTC. This sequence encodes CASSFAVTYEQYF.

The rearrangement joins TRBV12-3 or TRBV12-4 to TRBJ2-1; 9 nucleotides agree with TRBD1. V shed 0 bases, J shed 0 bases, and the junction held 12 bases outside the gene matches. The CDR3 sequence is 20 residues long. The CDR3 DNA reads TGTGCCAGCAGTTTAGCCACAGGGGGCTGGGGGGTGAGCTCCTACAATGAGCAGTTCTTC. Translated: CASSLATGGWGVSSYNEQFF.

The chain joins TRBV6-5 to TRBJ1-5; 8 bases fit TRBD1. V lost 5 bases to trimming and J lost 7 bases; unmatched junction nucleotides: 4. The CDR3 contains 13 residues. Germline V CDR1 and CDR2: MNHEY, SVGAGI. The CDR3 sequence is CASSTDRGQPQHF. For the CDR3, the DNA is TGTGCCAGCAGTACCGACAGGGGCCAGCCCCAGCATTTT.

V and J are TRBV20-1 and TRBJ1-1, with D uncertain. The germline V and J ends were trimmed by 5 bases and 11 bases, with 15 bases remaining between them. Germline CDR1 and CDR2: DFQATT and SNEGSKA (reference sequence). The CDR3 length is 11 residues. Written as DNA, the CDR3 is TGCAGTGCTCGTAATAGGGAGATTGCTTTCTTT. Encoded protein: CSARNREIAFF.

This clonotype was observed a few times. One junction end does not reproduce the germline sequence, and a read error may be involved. The chain combines TRBV18 with TRBJ1-1; no definite D call. The germline V gene has CDR1 KGHSH and CDR2 LQKENI. The CDR3 sequence is 15 residues long. This CDR3 reads CASSPLADSNTEAFF. The DNA of the CDR3 is TGTGCCAGCTCCCCACTCGCCGACTCGAACACTGAAGCTTTCTTT.

Concerning this clonotype: One end of the junction fails to match germline, which may point to a read error. The rearrangement joins TRBV7-2 to TRBJ2-1, with D perhaps TRBD1 or TRBD2 (5 bases each). Germline V gene sequence: CDR1 SGHTA, CDR2 FQGNSA. This CDR3 has 15 residues. CDR3 sequence: CASSPGPYSNNEQFF. CDR3 DNA: TGTGCCAGCAGCCCGGGACCATACTCCAACAATGAGCAGTTCTTC.

The rearrangement uses TRBV9 and TRBJ2-1; no clear D. The CDR3 loop spans 11 amino acids. The V gene's germline CDR1 is SGDLS and CDR2 YYNGEE. V lost 3 bases to trimming and J lost 5 bases, with 3 bases between them. In nucleotides, the CDR3 is TGTGCCAGCAGCGATGACAATGAGCAGTTCTTC. It translates to CASSDDNEQFF.